A single T cell receptor beta chain is shown here with its context. The clone's antigen remains unknown. The conserved phenylalanine or tryptophan normally closing the CDR3 is absent here, so this likely arose from a read error. Via the germline V gene, CDR1 is SGHVS and CDR2 FNYEAQ. V is reduced by 0 bases and J by 6 bases, leaving a spacing of 6 bases between them. The CDR3 sequence runs 13 residues, both termini included. Left in the record is the CDR3 DNA by itself, 39 bases read in frame from the first base. Sequencing was performed on an Illumina NovaSeq 6000. TCRalpha and TCRbeta cDNA libraries were built by 5'RACE with constant-segment primers, adding sample barcodes and unique molecular identifiers. Trizol reagent was used to extract RNA from every sample. The libraries were amplified in two PCR steps, and the second step added a second sample barcode and Illumina TruSeq adapters. The libraries were sequenced on an Illumina NovaSeq using 2 x 150 bp paired-end reads. In the original analysis: The reads were demultiplexed and collapsed into UMI-guided consensus sequences using migec v1.2.7. Using mixcr v2.1.11, UMI consensuses were aligned to TRA and TRB V and J templates and then assembled into clonotypes. Clonotypes were classified as expanded or contracted when called significant by both edgeR and NoisET, with noise models trained on biological replicates. edgeR calls used a false discovery rate-adjusted p below 0.01 and a log2 fold-change threshold of 1. As an exploratory analysis of dynamics, PCA with hierarchical clustering was applied to max-normalized trajectories of the 1000 most abundant clonotypes. Separately sequenced CD4+ and CD8+ repertoires were used to assign a CD4 or CD8 phenotype to each responding clone. TCRdb reran the public reads through fastp at Q25 and MiXCR, keeping productive beta chains. Entries that share a CDR3 protein sequence are merged under the most common genes and DNA. V and J calls and clone size were set by TCRdb, not the authors. The table for this sample lists over 350,000 distinct CDR3 sequences; roughly a quarter of them were counted only once. Of the sample, 7% to 9.5% is held by the ten largest clones.

This record comes from a study of T-cell memory formation after mild COVID-19 (dated by TCRdb to about 2021). Background for the entire study: Most TCR sequence clusters were specific to one of the two donors. T-cell clones expanding and contracting after mild COVID-19 in a couple of donors were tracked by longitudinal TCRalpha and TCRbeta repertoire sequencing. Two young, previously healthy adult volunteers made up the cohort, one male and one female. Results and caveats for the whole study, not just this receptor: Whether the second-wave clones peaking on day 37 were SARS-CoV-2 specific was not confirmed. Only a couple of mild cases were covered by the study, and larger cohorts that include severe cases with pre-infection samples were considered necessary. Contracting CD4+ clones were found mainly in CM and EM memory subsets, while CD8+ clones were enriched in EMRA. Some responding clones were detected in pre-infection memory, suggesting pre-existing cross-reactive memory T cells joined the SARS-CoV-2 response. From day 15 to 85, contracting clones showed balanced CD4/CD8 phenotypes, whereas a second wave of clones that expanded from day 15 to 37 leaned towards CD4+.

Ficoll-Paque density gradient centrifugation was the method used to isolate PBMCs. Recombination joined TRBV7-6 with TRBJ2-1; the D gene assignment is ambiguous. The clonotype was recovered from an adult woman who had mild COVID-19 (a few samples of this study predate the infection). The sample titles of this study are shuffled in the database, so cell type and time point are left out; the donor was told from shared clones. Sequencing was done on a sample of PBMCs or a T cell subset sorted from them (not recorded which). The CDR3 region: CASSLALGNEQFS. DNA sequence: TGTGCCAGCAGCTTAGCGCTCGGCAATGAGCAGTTCTCC.